This TCR beta chain came from a study of cytomegalovirus exposure and HLA in healthy donors. Broader study findings: A later analysis linked a missense DCLRE1C variant to TCR beta V- and J-gene trimming. An observed cluster of highly shared sequence variants was recorded as a likely sequencing artifact. Generally TCR sequences proved uncommon, though certain public TCRs appeared in numerous donors.

PCR employed 60 Vbeta and 13 Jbeta primers. The assay was immunoSEQ multiplex PCR, and TCRdb's table has in-frame clones only and misses some. The listing contains about 53,000 clones. Germline V gives CDR1 MNHNS, CDR2 SASEGT. This CDR3 has 14 residues. Trimming pared 6 bases from V and 1 base from J, leaving 12 bases between. Note on this clone: The antigen is undetermined.

V and J are TRBV6-1 and TRBJ1-1, with D uncertain. What was sequenced was PBMCs. The TCR comes from a woman aged 18-29 years in good health and CMV-seronegative. CDR3 sequence: CASRRREGNTEAFF. As DNA, the CDR3 is TGTGCCAGCAGGCGGAGGGAGGGGAACACTGAAGCTTTCTTT.